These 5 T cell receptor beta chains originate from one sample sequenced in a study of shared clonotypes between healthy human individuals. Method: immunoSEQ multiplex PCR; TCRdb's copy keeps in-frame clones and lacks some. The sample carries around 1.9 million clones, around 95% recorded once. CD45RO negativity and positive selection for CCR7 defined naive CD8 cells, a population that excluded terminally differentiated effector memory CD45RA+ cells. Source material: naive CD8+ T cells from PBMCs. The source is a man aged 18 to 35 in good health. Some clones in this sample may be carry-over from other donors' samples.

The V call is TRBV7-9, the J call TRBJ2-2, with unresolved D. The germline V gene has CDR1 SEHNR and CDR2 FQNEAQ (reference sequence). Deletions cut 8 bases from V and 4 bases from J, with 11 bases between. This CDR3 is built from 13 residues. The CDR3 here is CASGHGLTGELFF. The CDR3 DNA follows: TGTGCCAGCGGCCACGGGCTCACCGGGGAGCTGTTTTTT.

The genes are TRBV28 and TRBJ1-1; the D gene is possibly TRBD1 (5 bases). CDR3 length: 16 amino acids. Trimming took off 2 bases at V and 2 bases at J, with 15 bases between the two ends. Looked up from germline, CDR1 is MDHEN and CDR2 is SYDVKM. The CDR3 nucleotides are TGTGCCAGCAGTTTAACGCAGGGATGGGCCAACACTGAAGCTTTCTTT. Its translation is CASSLTQGWANTEAFF.

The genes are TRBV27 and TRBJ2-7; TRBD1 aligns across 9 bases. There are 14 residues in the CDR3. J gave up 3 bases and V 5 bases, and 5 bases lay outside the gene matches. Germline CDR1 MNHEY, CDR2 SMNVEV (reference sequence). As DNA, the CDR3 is TGTGCCAGCAGTCCCGGGACAGGGTACTACGAGCAGTACTTC. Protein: CASSPGTGYYEQYF.

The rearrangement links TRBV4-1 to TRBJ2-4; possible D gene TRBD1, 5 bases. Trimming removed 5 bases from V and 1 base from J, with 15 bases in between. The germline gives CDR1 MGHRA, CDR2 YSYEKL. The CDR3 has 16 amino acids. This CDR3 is CASSFQGLQAKNIQYF. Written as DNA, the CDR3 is TGCGCCAGCAGCTTCCAGGGTCTTCAGGCCAAAAACATTCAGTACTTC.

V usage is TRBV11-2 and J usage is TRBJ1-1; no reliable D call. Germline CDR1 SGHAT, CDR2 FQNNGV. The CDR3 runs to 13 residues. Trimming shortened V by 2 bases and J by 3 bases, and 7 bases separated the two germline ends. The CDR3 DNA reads TGTGCCAGCAGCTTAAATGGGGACACTGAAGCTTTCTTT. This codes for CASSLNGDTEAFF.